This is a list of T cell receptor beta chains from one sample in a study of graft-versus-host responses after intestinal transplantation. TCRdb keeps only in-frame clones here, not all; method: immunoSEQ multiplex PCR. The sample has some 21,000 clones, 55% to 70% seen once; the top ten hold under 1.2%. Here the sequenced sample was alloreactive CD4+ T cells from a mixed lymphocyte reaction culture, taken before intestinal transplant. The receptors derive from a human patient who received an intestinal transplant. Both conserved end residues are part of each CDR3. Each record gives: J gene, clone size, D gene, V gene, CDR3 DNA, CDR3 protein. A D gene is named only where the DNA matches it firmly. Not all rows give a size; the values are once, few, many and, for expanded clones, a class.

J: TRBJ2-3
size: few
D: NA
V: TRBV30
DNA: TGTGCCTGGAGTGTCGGCGGCTTCACAGATACGCAGTATTTT
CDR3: CAWSVGGFTDTQYF

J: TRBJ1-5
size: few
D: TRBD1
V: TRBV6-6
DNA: TGTGCCAGCAGCGGCACCGGGACAGTCGGGCAGCCCCAGCATTTT
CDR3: CASSGTGTVGQPQHF

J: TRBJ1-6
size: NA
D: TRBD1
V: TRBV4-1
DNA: TGCGCCAGCAGCCAAGGTCAGGGGGCTTATTCACCCCTCCACTTT
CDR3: CASSQGQGAYSPLHF

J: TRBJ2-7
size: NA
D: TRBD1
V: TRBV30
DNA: TGTGCCTGGAGTGTACGGGACAGGGCCGAGCAGTACTTC
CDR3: CAWSVRDRAEQYF

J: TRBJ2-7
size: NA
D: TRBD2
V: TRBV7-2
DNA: TGTGCCAGCACCCCCGGACTAGTCTACGAGCAGTACTTC
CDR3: CASTPGLVYEQYF

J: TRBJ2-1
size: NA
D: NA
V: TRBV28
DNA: TGTGCCAGCAGGCTCTGGGGGCGGCTTAATGAGCAGTTCTTC
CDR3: CASRLWGRLNEQFF

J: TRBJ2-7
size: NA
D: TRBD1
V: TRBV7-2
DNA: TGTGCCAGCAGCACCCGGACAGGGCTCCTCTACGAGCAGTACTTC
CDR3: CASSTRTGLLYEQYF

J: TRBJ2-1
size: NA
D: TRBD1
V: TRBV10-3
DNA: TGTGCCATCAGTGCGGGGACAGCCTACAATGAGCAGTTCTTC
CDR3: CAISAGTAYNEQFF

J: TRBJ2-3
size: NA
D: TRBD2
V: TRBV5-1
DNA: TGCGCCAGCAGCTTGGTACTAGCGGGGCCTAGCACAGATACGCAGTATTTT
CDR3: CASSLVLAGPSTDTQYF

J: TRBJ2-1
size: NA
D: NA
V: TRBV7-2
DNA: TGTGCCAGCAGCTTGGGCGGGGGCGCCTACAATGAGCAGTTCTTC
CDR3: CASSLGGGAYNEQFF

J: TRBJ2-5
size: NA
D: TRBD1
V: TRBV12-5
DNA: TGTGCTAGTGGTAACACCACAGGGGGCCGAAGAGAGACCCAGTACTTC
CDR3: CASGNTTGGRRETQYF

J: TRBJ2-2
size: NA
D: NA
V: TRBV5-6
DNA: TGTGCCAGCAGCTGGCGGGTGGACAGTGTGAACACCGGGGAGCTGTTTTTT
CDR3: CASSWRVDSVNTGELFF

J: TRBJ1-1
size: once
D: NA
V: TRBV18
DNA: TGTGCCAGCTCACCAATAATACATCGGGACACTGAAGCTTTCTTT
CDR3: CASSPIIHRDTEAFF

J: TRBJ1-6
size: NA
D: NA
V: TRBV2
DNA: TGTGCCAGCAGTACTCGAAGCTCCTATAATTCACCCCTCCACTTT
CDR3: CASSTRSSYNSPLHF

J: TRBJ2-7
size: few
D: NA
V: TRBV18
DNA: TGTGCCAGCTCACCACAGACTTCCACAGGGAAGGTCGAGCAGTACTTC
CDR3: CASSPQTSTGKVEQYF

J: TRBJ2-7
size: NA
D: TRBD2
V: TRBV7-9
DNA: TGTGCCAGCAGCTTGACTAGCCCCTCCTACGAGCAGTACTTC
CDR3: CASSLTSPSYEQYF

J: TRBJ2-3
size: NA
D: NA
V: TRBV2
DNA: TGTGCCAGCAGCCCAACAGGGTTAGACACAGATACGCAGTATTTT
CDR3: CASSPTGLDTDTQYF

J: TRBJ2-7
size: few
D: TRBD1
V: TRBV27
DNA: TGTGCCACCCGGGACAGGGGGCTCGAGCAGTACTTC
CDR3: CATRDRGLEQYF

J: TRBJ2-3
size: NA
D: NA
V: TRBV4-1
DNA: TGCGCCAGCAGCCAAGGACTAGTCGCGGGATGGGGCACAGATACGCAGTATTTT
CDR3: CASSQGLVAGWGTDTQYF

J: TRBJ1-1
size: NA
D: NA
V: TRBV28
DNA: TGTGCCAGCAGTACTATTGGGGCAGGGAACACTGAAGCTTTCTTT
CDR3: CASSTIGAGNTEAFF

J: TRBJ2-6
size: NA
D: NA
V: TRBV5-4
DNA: TGTGCCAGCAGCTTGGGGGCAAGGCCCAACTCTGGGGCCAACGTCCTGACTTTC
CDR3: CASSLGARPNSGANVLTF

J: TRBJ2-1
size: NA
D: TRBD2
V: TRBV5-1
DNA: TGCGCCAGCGCGACCGAGACTAGCGTCAATGAGCAGTTCTTC
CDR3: CASATETSVNEQFF

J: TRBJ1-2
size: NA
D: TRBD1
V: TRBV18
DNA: TGTGCCAGCTCACTCCGGGACAGGGACAACTATGGCTACACCTTC
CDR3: CASSLRDRDNYGYTF

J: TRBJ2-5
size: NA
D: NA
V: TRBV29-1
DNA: TGCAGCGCCGGTGGGCCCCAAGAGACCCAGTACTTC
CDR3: CSAGGPQETQYF

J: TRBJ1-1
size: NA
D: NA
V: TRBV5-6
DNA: TGTGCCAGCAGCTTGCGGTTGAACACTGAAGCTTTCTTT
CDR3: CASSLRLNTEAFF

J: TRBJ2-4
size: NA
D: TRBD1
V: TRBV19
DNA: TGTGCCAGTAGTACGACAGGGCTTCCCAAAAACATTCAGTACTTC
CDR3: CASSTTGLPKNIQYF

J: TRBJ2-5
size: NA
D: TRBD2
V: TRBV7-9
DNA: TGTGCCAGGAGGCCACTAGCGGGAGGGGAGACCCAGTACTTC
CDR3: CARRPLAGGETQYF

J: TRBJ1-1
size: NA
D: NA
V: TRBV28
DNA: TGTGCCAGCAGTTTAAGGGCCTGGGGGGGCACTGAAGCTTTCTTT
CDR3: CASSLRAWGGTEAFF

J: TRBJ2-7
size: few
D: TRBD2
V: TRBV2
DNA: TGTGCCAGCAGTGAGCCAATCAGAGCGGGGGGAAACGAGCAGTACTTC
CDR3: CASSEPIRAGGNEQYF

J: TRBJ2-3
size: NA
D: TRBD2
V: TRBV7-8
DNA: TGTGCCAGCAGCTTCCCCGGGACTAGCGGGAGGGCCGTTTCAGATACGCAGTATTTT
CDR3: CASSFPGTSGRAVSDTQYF

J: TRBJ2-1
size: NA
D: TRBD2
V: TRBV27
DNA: TGTGCCAGCAGTTATGGGGGAGGGATCTCCTACAATGAGCAGTTCTTC
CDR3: CASSYGGGISYNEQFF

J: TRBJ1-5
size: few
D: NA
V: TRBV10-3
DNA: TGTGCCATCAGTGATGGGATTACGGAGGATCAGCATTTT
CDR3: CAISDGITEDQHF

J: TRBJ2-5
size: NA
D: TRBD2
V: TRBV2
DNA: TGTGCCAGCGGAAGCGCGGGAGTAGTTGGGACCCAGTACTTC
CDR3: CASGSAGVVGTQYF

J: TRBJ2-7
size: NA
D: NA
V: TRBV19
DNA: TGTGCCAGTAGTATTGGACTCCTCGCCTACGAGCAGTACTTC
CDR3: CASSIGLLAYEQYF

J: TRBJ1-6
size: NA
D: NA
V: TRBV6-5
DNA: TGTGCCAGCACCACAGGGTCACCCCTCCACTTT
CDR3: CASTTGSPLHF

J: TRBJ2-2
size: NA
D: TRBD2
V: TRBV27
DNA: TGTGCCAGCCGGAGACTAGCGGGAGGCACCGGGGAGCTGTTTTTT
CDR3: CASRRLAGGTGELFF

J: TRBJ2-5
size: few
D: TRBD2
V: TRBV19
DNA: TGTGCCAGTAAATTGGGGAGGGGAGTTGGGGAGACCCAGTACTTC
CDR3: CASKLGRGVGETQYF

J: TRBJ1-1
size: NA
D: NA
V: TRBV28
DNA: TGTGCCAGCAGTTTACCGTCGTGGGGCACCACTGAAGCTTTCTTT
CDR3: CASSLPSWGTTEAFF

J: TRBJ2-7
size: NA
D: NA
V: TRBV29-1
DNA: TGCAGCGCGTCAAAGGGGCTTACCGGAGCCTACGAGCAGTACTTC
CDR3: CSASKGLTGAYEQYF

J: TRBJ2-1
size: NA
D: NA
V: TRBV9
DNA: TGTGCCAGCAGCGTATTACTCTACAATGAGCAGTTCTTC
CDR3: CASSVLLYNEQFF

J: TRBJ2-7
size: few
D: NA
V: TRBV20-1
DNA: TGCAGTGCTAGAGATAACTACGAGCAGTACTTC
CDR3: CSARDNYEQYF

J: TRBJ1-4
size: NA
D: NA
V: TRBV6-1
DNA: TGTGCCAGCAGTGTGGGCCCAGTACTCTTGATTGAAAAACTGTTTTTT
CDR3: CASSVGPVLLIEKLFF

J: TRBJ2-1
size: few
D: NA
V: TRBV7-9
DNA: TGTGCCAGCAGACACATCCCTGGGGGGTTTTCCTACAATGAGCAGTTCTTC
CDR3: CASRHIPGGFSYNEQFF

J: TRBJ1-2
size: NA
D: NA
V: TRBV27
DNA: TGTGCCAGCAGTTTCGGGGTCTCGTATGGCTACACCTTC
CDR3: CASSFGVSYGYTF

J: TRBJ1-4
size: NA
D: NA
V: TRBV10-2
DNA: TGCGCCGCCCGCCCCGGAAGCGTCCCCAGCTTTAATGAAAAACTGTTTTTT
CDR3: CAARPGSVPSFNEKLFF